The 18 T cell receptor beta chains reported below all come from one sample, sequenced in a study of blood T cell repertoires in COVID-19 (dated by TCRdb to 2019 to 2021). The receptor library was made with the immunoSEQ multiplex PCR assay. Sourced from immuneACCESS, this table was stored by TCRdb with only in-frame sequences that have V and J called. A share of the clones is absent; for the studies checked, an unresolved V gene accounts for under half, and the remainder has no known explanation. The table for this sample lists tens of thousands of clones; more than 60% of them were counted only once. Roughly 14% of the sample comes from the top ten. Sequencing used peripheral blood. The receptors originated from a woman in her sixties or seventies with acute or convalescent COVID-19.

The chain carries TRBV7-3 and TRBJ2-1; a weak D match, TRBD1 (5 bases). The V gene's germline CDR1 is SGHTA and CDR2 FQGTGA. The CDR3 is made up of 15 amino acids. The V gene lost 4 bases and the J gene lost 4 bases, with 14 bases spanning the gap. The CDR3 DNA follows: TGTGCCAGCAGCTCCACAGGTGATTTTTACAATGAGCAGTTCTTC. Encoded protein: CASSSTGDFYNEQFF. Full variable domain (outside the CDR3, taken from reference TRBV7-3 and TRBJ2-1): GAGVSQTPSNKVTEKGKYVELRCDPISGHTALYWYRQSLGQGPEFLIYFQGTGAADDSGLPNDRFFAVRPEGSVSTLKIQRTERGDSAVYLCASSSTGDFYNEQFFGPGTRLTVL.

In this sample, this clone turned up many times. The gene calls are TRBV6-5 and TRBJ1-4; D call uncertain. This CDR3 region has 12 residues. CDR1 MNHEY and CDR2 SVGAGI come from the germline V gene. V dropped 6 bases and J dropped 4 bases, with 6 bases sitting between them. The CDR3 protein is CASRAVNEKLFF. Here the CDR3 DNA reads TGTGCCAGCAGGGCAGTTAATGAAAAACTGTTTTTT.

The sample holds a few counts of this clone. The chain uses TRBV7-9 and TRBJ1-2, with D possibly being TRBD1 (6 bases). The germline CDR1 and CDR2 sequences are SEHNR and FQNEAQ (reference sequence). The CDR3 has 17 amino acids. V lost 4 bases and J lost 0, with 18 bases in between. The CDR3 loop reads CASSSRTGTLSNYGYTF. Here the CDR3 DNA reads TGTGCCAGCAGCTCCAGAACCGGGACACTTTCTAACTATGGCTACACCTTC. The complete variable domain, with remaining parts taken from reference TRBV7-9 and TRBJ1-2, reads DTGVSQNPRHKITKRGQNVTFRCDPISEHNRLYWYRQTLGQGPEFLTYFQNEAQLEKSRLLSDRFSAERPKGSFSTLEIQRTEQGDSAMYLCASSSRTGTLSNYGYTFGSGTRLTVV.

The V call is TRBV6-5, the J call TRBJ1-5; D is perhaps TRBD1 (5 bases). Trimming took off 6 bases at V and 2 bases at J, with 14 bases between the two ends. The CDR3 is made up of 15 amino acids. The V gene's germline CDR1 is MNHEY and CDR2 SVGAGI. Written as DNA, the CDR3 is TGTGCCAGCAGCCCCCTGACGGGGGGCAATCAGCCCCAGCATTTT. It codes for CASSPLTGGNQPQHF.

This chain connects TRBV5-1 to TRBJ2-7; D might be TRBD2 (7 bases). Trimming left V 5 bases short and J 5 bases short, with 17 bases between. Germline values: CDR1 SGHRS, CDR2 YFSETQ. The length of the CDR3 is 14 residues. DNA of the CDR3: TGCGCCAGCAGTAGGCCGGGGGGCCTGAACGAGCAGTACTTC. As protein: CASSRPGGLNEQYF.

This clone was seen a handful of times. The J gene is TRBJ2-4, the V gene TRBV9, with TRBD2 identical over 15 bases. The ends lost 3 bases at V and 0 bases at J; junction bases unmatched: 7. CDR3 length: 19 residues. Looked up from germline, CDR1 is SGDLS and CDR2 is YYNGEE. CDR3 region: CASSAGLAGGPLAKNIQYF. CDR3 in DNA: TGTGCCAGCAGCGCCGGACTAGCGGGGGGGCCTTTAGCCAAAAACATTCAGTACTTC.

This clone was seen only once. The chain couples TRBV24-1 to TRBJ1-2, with 8 bases identical to TRBD1. The V and J ends lost 2 bases and 3 bases, in that order; junction bases with no gene match: 10. The CDR3 loop spans 17 amino acids. The germline gives CDR1 KGHDR, CDR2 SFDVKD. The CDR3 loop is CATSDSQPGQAYYGYTF. The DNA of the CDR3 is TGTGCCACCAGTGATTCTCAACCGGGACAGGCTTACTATGGCTACACCTTC.

The chain links TRBV7-2 to TRBJ2-3; D perhaps matches TRBD1 (6 bases). The CDR3 consists of 15 residues. Trimming stripped 4 bases from V and 4 bases from J, with 15 bases between. In germline, CDR1 is SGHTA, CDR2 FQGNSA. DNA for the CDR3: TGTGCCAGCAGCTCCTTGGGTGGGGGCCCAGATACGCAGTATTTT. Translation gives CASSSLGGGPDTQYF.

This clone has ten or more counts. The chain is built from TRBV12-2 and TRBJ1-2; TRBD1, as called in the table, went unchecked against the DNA. TRBV12-2 is a documented pseudogene. This CDR3 has 13 residues. The CDR3 sequence is CASRWHTNYGYTF. The CDR3 DNA sequence: TGTGCAAGTCGCTGGCATACTAACTATGGCTACACCTTC.

This clone has more than one count but fewer than ten. V gene TRBV27 combines with J gene TRBJ1-2, with D hard to call. The CDR3 is made up of 16 amino acids. Germline-derived CDR1 and CDR2 are MNHEY and SMNVEV (reference sequence). Trimming took 6 bases from V and 0 from J, leaving 17 bases between them. This CDR3 reads CASSPSGMGANYGYTF. Here the CDR3 DNA reads TGTGCCAGCAGCCCCTCGGGGATGGGAGCTAACTATGGCTACACCTTC.

V usage is TRBV2 and J usage is TRBJ2-5; 7 positions agree with TRBD2. The germline gives CDR1 SNHLY, CDR2 FYNNEI. The V and J ends lost 7 bases and 3 bases, in that order; junction bases with no gene match: 5. The CDR3 has 13 amino acids. The CDR3 protein is CASTWGGKETQYF. CDR3 DNA: TGTGCCAGCACCTGGGGGGGAAAAGAGACCCAGTACTTC. The whole variable domain, remainder taken from reference TRBV2 and TRBJ2-5, is EPEVTQTPSHQVTQMGQEVILRCVPISNHLYFYWYRQILGQKVEFLVSFYNNEISEKSEIFDDQFSVERPDGSNFTLKIRSTKLEDSAMYFCASTWGGKETQYFGPGTRLLVL.

The chain has TRBV7-2 and TRBJ2-7; 8 bases fit TRBD2. The junction had 7 bases not matched to a gene; V was cut back by 2 bases and J by 4 bases. This CDR3 is 15 amino acids long. Germline assignment: CDR1 SGHTA and CDR2 FQGNSA. The CDR3 DNA follows: TGTGCCAGCAGCTTATTGCCGAGCGGGGGATACGAGCAGTACTTC. This codes for CASSLLPSGGYEQYF.

The chain has TRBV29-1 and TRBJ1-2; a possible D gene is TRBD1 (6 bases). Germline CDR1 is SQVTM and CDR2 is ANQGSEA. There are 12 residues in the CDR3. Trimming cost V 1 base and J 4 bases, with 7 bases left between them. CDR3 in amino acids: CSVEVGAYGYTF. The CDR3 DNA is TGCAGCGTTGAAGTGGGGGCCTATGGCTACACCTTC.

This clone was found once. The chain carries TRBV18 and TRBJ1-2, with D possibly being TRBD1 (5 bases). The ends were cut back, 2 bases at V and 6 bases at J, with 10 bases in the middle. Germline V gene data show CDR1 as KGHSH and CDR2 as LQKENI. The CDR3 covers 13 residues. The CDR3 loop is CASSPRGDDGYTF. DNA for the CDR3: TGTGCCAGCTCACCAAGGGGTGATGATGGCTACACCTTC.

The chain is built from TRBV27 and TRBJ2-7; TRBD1 matches at 10 bases. The CDR3 is made up of 14 amino acids. J gave up 3 bases and V 7 bases, and 6 bases lay outside the gene matches. CDR1 is MNHEY, CDR2 SMNVEV, per germline (reference sequence). The CDR3, as DNA: TGTGCCAGCAAACGGACAGGGGGGTACTACGAGCAGTACTTC. Translating gives CASKRTGGYYEQYF.

This sequence joins TRBV11-2 and TRBJ1-1, with unresolved D. Trimming took off 0 bases at V and 4 bases at J, with 9 bases between the two ends. This CDR3 contains 14 residues. Per the germline V gene, CDR1 is SGHAT and CDR2 is FQNNGV. The CDR3 sequence: CASSLDPGTTEAFF. CDR3 nucleotides: TGTGCCAGCAGCTTAGATCCGGGAACCACTGAAGCTTTCTTT.

This clone was seen more than once but under ten times. This chain links TRBV4-1 with TRBJ1-2, with a tentative D call TRBD1 (5 bases). This CDR3 comprises 15 residues. The V end was cut by 1 base, the J end by 3 bases, with 12 bases between. Germline V CDR1 and CDR2: MGHRA, YSYEKL. In DNA, the CDR3 is TGCGCCAGCAGCCAAGCTCGGGGGGACGACTATGGCTACACCTTC. Translation gives CASSQARGDDYGYTF.

V usage is TRBV5-5 and J usage is TRBJ1-2, with TRBD1 matching 12 bases. The trim removed 10 bases at V and 6 bases at J, leaving 16 bases unmatched. Germline V lookup: CDR1 SGHKS, CDR2 YYEKEE (reference sequence). The CDR3 length is 16 residues. The CDR3 spells CASVRGQGASMNGYTF. CDR3 coding DNA: TGTGCCTCCGTTAGGGGACAGGGGGCATCAATGAATGGCTACACCTTC.